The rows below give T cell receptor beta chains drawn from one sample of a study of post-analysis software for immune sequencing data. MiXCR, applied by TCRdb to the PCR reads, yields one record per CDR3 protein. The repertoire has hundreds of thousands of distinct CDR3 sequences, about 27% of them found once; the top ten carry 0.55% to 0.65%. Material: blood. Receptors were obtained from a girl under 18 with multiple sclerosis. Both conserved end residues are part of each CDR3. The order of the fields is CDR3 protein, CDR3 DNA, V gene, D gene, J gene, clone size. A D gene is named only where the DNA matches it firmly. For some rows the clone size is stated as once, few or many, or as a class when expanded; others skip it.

CDR3aa: CASSRWDTSYEQYF
CDR3nt: TGTGCCAGCAGTAGGTGGGACACCTCCTACGAGCAGTACTTC
v_gene: TRBV9
d_gene: -
j_gene: TRBJ2-7
abundance: few

CDR3aa: CSATTQREGYEQYF
CDR3nt: TGCAGTGCCACAACGCAGCGGGAGGGTTACGAGCAGTACTTC
v_gene: TRBV20-1
d_gene: TRBD2
j_gene: TRBJ2-7
abundance: many

CDR3aa: CASSYGLAGEETQYF
CDR3nt: TGTGCCAGCAGCTACGGACTAGCGGGGGAAGAGACCCAGTACTTC
v_gene: TRBV5-6
d_gene: TRBD2
j_gene: TRBJ2-5
abundance: few

CDR3aa: CASSQDFFDEQFF
CDR3nt: TGTGCCAGCAGCCAAGATTTTTTTGATGAGCAGTTCTTC
v_gene: TRBV4-2
d_gene: -
j_gene: TRBJ2-1
abundance: -

CDR3aa: CASSYGVAGSGEQFF
CDR3nt: TGTGCCAGCAGTTACGGGGTAGCGGGATCGGGTGAGCAGTTCTTC
v_gene: TRBV6-2/TRBV6-3
d_gene: TRBD2
j_gene: TRBJ2-1
abundance: few

CDR3aa: CASSLHQNEQYF
CDR3nt: TGTGCCAGCAGCTTACATCAGAACGAGCAGTACTTC
v_gene: TRBV7-2
d_gene: -
j_gene: TRBJ2-7
abundance: -

CDR3aa: CSASTGNGYTF
CDR3nt: TGCAGTGCTAGCACAGGGAATGGCTACACCTTC
v_gene: TRBV20-1
d_gene: -
j_gene: TRBJ1-2
abundance: few

CDR3aa: CASSFIGEAFF
CDR3nt: TGTGCCAGCAGTTTTATTGGGGAAGCTTTCTTT
v_gene: TRBV12-3/TRBV12-4
d_gene: -
j_gene: TRBJ1-1
abundance: -

CDR3aa: CASSPGLGRNEKLFF
CDR3nt: TGTGCCAGCAGCCCTGGTTTAGGGCGTAATGAAAAACTGTTTTTT
v_gene: TRBV7-7
d_gene: -
j_gene: TRBJ1-4
abundance: -

CDR3aa: CASSEVAGGPVRETQYF
CDR3nt: TGTGCCAGCAGTGAAGTAGCGGGGGGGCCTGTGCGAGAGACCCAGTACTTC
v_gene: TRBV2
d_gene: TRBD2
j_gene: TRBJ2-5
abundance: -

CDR3aa: CASSQDVPVGRSYEQYF
CDR3nt: TGCGCCAGCAGCCAAGATGTTCCCGTGGGCAGGTCCTACGAGCAGTACTTC
v_gene: TRBV4-3
d_gene: -
j_gene: TRBJ2-7
abundance: few

CDR3aa: CASSSPGLAGGFYNEQYF
CDR3nt: TGTGCCAGCAGTTCTCCGGGACTAGCGGGAGGCTTCTACAATGAGCAGTACTTC
v_gene: TRBV6-2/TRBV6-3
d_gene: TRBD2
j_gene: TRBJ2-7
abundance: -

CDR3aa: CASSLRDPRRTDTQYF
CDR3nt: TGCGCCAGCAGCCTCCGGGATCCCAGACGCACAGATACGCAGTATTTT
v_gene: TRBV5-1
d_gene: -
j_gene: TRBJ2-3
abundance: -

CDR3aa: CASSPRGGGGTEAFF
CDR3nt: TGTGCCAGCAGCCCCAGGGGGGGGGGCGGCACTGAAGCTTTCTTT
v_gene: TRBV5-4
d_gene: TRBD1
j_gene: TRBJ1-1
abundance: -

CDR3aa: CSEIEAGIEQFF
CDR3nt: TGCAGCGAAATAGAAGCGGGGATTGAGCAGTTCTTC
v_gene: TRBV29-1
d_gene: TRBD2
j_gene: TRBJ2-1
abundance: -

CDR3aa: CASSLLVQEYNEQFF
CDR3nt: TGTGCCAGCAGCTTATTGGTTCAGGAATACAATGAGCAGTTCTTC
v_gene: TRBV11-2
d_gene: -
j_gene: TRBJ2-1
abundance: many

CDR3aa: CASSKQGAGANVLTF
CDR3nt: TGTGCCAGCAGTAAACAGGGCGCCGGGGCCAACGTCCTGACTTTC
v_gene: TRBV12-3/TRBV12-4
d_gene: -
j_gene: TRBJ2-6
abundance: few

CDR3aa: CASSRKTSGALFYEQYF
CDR3nt: TGTGCCAGCAGCCGGAAGACTAGCGGAGCCCTCTTTTACGAGCAGTACTTC
v_gene: TRBV3-1
d_gene: TRBD2
j_gene: TRBJ2-7
abundance: -

CDR3aa: CSASLGVGTDTQYF
CDR3nt: TGCAGTGCTAGTCTGGGAGTTGGGACAGATACGCAGTATTTT
v_gene: TRBV20-1
d_gene: -
j_gene: TRBJ2-3
abundance: -

CDR3aa: CAISETSGGPTDTQYF
CDR3nt: TGTGCCATCAGCGAGACTAGCGGGGGGCCCACAGATACGCAGTATTTT
v_gene: TRBV10-3
d_gene: TRBD2
j_gene: TRBJ2-3
abundance: few

CDR3aa: CASSYSIRTPGDIQYF
CDR3nt: TGTGCCAGCAGTTACTCGATTAGGACACCAGGAGACATTCAGTACTTC
v_gene: TRBV6-6
d_gene: -
j_gene: TRBJ2-4
abundance: -

CDR3aa: CAISESSGVGEQYF
CDR3nt: TGTGCCATCAGTGAGTCGTCGGGCGTCGGCGAGCAGTACTTC
v_gene: TRBV10-3
d_gene: -
j_gene: TRBJ2-7
abundance: -

CDR3aa: CATRATGQVSGNTIYF
CDR3nt: TGTGCCACCAGAGCTACGGGACAGGTCTCTGGAAACACCATATATTTT
v_gene: TRBV24-1
d_gene: TRBD1
j_gene: TRBJ1-3
abundance: -

CDR3aa: CAISESPPRTGSIGSPLHF
CDR3nt: TGTGCCATCAGTGAGTCGCCCCCCCGGACAGGGTCCATAGGGTCACCCCTCCACTTT
v_gene: TRBV10-3
d_gene: TRBD1
j_gene: TRBJ1-6
abundance: -